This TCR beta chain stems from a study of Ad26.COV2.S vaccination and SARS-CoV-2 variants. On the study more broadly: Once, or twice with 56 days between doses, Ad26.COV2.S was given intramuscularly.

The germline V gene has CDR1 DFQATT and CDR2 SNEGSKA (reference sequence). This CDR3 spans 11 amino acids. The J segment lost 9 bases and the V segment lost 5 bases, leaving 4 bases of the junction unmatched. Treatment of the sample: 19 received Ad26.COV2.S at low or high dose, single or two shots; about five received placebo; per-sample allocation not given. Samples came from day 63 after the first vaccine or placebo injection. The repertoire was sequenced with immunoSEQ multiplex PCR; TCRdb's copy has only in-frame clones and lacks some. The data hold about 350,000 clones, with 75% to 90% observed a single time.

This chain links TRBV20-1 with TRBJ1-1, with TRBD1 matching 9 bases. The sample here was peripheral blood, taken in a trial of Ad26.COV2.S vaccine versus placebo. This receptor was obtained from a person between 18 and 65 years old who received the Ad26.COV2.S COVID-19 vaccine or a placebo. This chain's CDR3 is CSAPTGGKAFF. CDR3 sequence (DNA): TGCAGTGCTCCGACAGGGGGGAAAGCTTTCTTT.